This passage covers 17 T cell receptor beta chains from one sample sequenced in a study of monozygotic twins with inflammatory bowel disease. TCRdb derives one entry per CDR3 protein from the 5' RACE reads, leaving out DNA. The sample holds approximately 400,000 distinct CDR3 sequences. The sample taken for sequencing was blood. All receptors come from a human donor with ulcerative colitis or Crohn's disease, or a healthy co-twin of an affected twin (not recorded which).

V gene TRBV7-2 combines with J gene TRBJ1-5. Looked up from germline, CDR1 is SGHTA and CDR2 is FQGNSA. This CDR3 spans 14 amino acids. The CDR3 sequence: CASSFRNSNQPQHF.

The chain has TRBV6-1 and TRBJ1-2; TCRdb outputs TRBD1, but without DNA this stays unchecked. This CDR3 has 14 amino acids. Germline loops: CDR1 MNHNS, CDR2 SASEGT. CDR3 in amino acids: CASSPQGPSYGYTF.

This chain connects TRBV18 to TRBJ1-1; TCRdb returns TRBD1, unconfirmable since there is no DNA. In germline, CDR1 is KGHSH, CDR2 LQKENI. The CDR3 extends over 14 amino acids. The CDR3: CASSPLEGLTEAFF.

This chain joins TRBV4-1 and TRBJ1-2. CDR3 size: 16 residues. Germline CDR1 and CDR2: MGHRA and YSYEKL. CDR3 in amino acids: CASSQDIRGGNYGYTF.

The chain uses TRBV7-6 and TRBJ1-4; TCRdb picks TRBD1, but there is no DNA to check that call. The CDR3 extends over 14 amino acids. CDR1 is SGHVS and CDR2 is FNYEAQ in the germline V gene. CDR3 residues: CASSSGTEREKLFF.

The chain recombines TRBV7-2 with TRBJ2-7; TCRdb selects TRBD2, and the lack of DNA leaves this call unchecked. Germline values: CDR1 SGHTA, CDR2 FQGNSA. The CDR3 consists of 15 residues. The CDR3 spells CASSLDPGGLYEQYF.

The chain joins TRBV6-5 to TRBJ1-5; the D call from TCRdb, TRBD1, cannot be confirmed without DNA. The CDR3 has 15 residues. Germline loops: CDR1 MNHEY, CDR2 SVGAGI. The chain's CDR3 is CASSYQGRAGQPQHF.

The chain couples TRBV4-1 to TRBJ1-5; TCRdb indicates TRBD1, and absent DNA this call remains unverified. Looked up from germline, CDR1 is MGHRA and CDR2 is YSYEKL. The CDR3 is 16 amino acids. CDR3 loop: CASSQDDDSSNQPQHF.

V and J are TRBV9 and TRBJ2-7; TCRdb lists TRBD1, though no DNA is available to test this call. From germline, CDR1 is SGDLS and CDR2 YYNGEE. The CDR3 is 15 residues long. CDR3 in amino acids: CASSPTRGASGEQYF.

The V and J genes are TRBV5-1 and TRBJ2-3; TCRdb lists TRBD2, though no DNA is available to test this call. CDR1 SGHRS and CDR2 YFSETQ come from the germline V gene. This CDR3 region has 16 residues. CDR3 protein: CASSPTPPPSTDTQYF.

The V and J genes are TRBV7-2 and TRBJ1-1; absent DNA, TCRdb's TRBD1 call cannot be checked. Germline V gene data show CDR1 as SGHTA and CDR2 as FQGNSA. The CDR3 loop spans 14 amino acids. The CDR3 reads CASSLDRAYTEAFF.

V is TRBV7-9 and J is TRBJ1-2. The CDR3 has 12 residues. The germline gives CDR1 SEHNR, CDR2 FQNEAQ (reference sequence). This chain's CDR3 is CASSFNHDGYTF.

This sequence joins TRBV28 and TRBJ1-2; TCRdb lists TRBD1, though no DNA is available to test this call. The CDR3 is 17 amino acids. CDR1 is MDHEN and CDR2 is SYDVKM in the germline V gene. The CDR3 sequence is CASRISGRGGADYGYTF.

The chain uses TRBV7-9 and TRBJ2-1; with no DNA, the TCRdb D assignment of TRBD2 cannot be verified. Germline V gene sequence: CDR1 SEHNR, CDR2 FQNEAQ (reference sequence). The CDR3 covers 15 residues. CDR3 protein: CASSLGTSGDNEQFF.

J is TRBJ2-7 and V is TRBV5-6. The V gene's germline CDR1 is SGHDT and CDR2 YYEEEE. The CDR3 runs 15 residues. CDR3 region: CASSHPGRSILQQYF.

The CDR3 here is CASSPGEGMIYEQYF. This chain uses TRBV19 with TRBJ2-7; as DNA is missing, the TRBD2 call by TCRdb cannot be tested. The CDR3 is made up of 15 amino acids. Per germline, CDR1 LNHDA and CDR2 SQIVND (reference sequence).

V gene TRBV4-3 combines with J gene TRBJ2-5; the D gene TCRdb calls, TRBD2, cannot be checked with no DNA. CDR1 is LGHNA and CDR2 is YSLEER in the germline V gene. The CDR3 contains 15 residues. CDR3 region: CASSQGRGGLETQYF.